This T cell receptor beta chain is drawn from a study of blood T cell repertoires in COVID-19. At the level of the study: Acute and convalescent COVID-19 specimens originated in the United States, Italy and Spain. PBMCs, B-cell-depleted T cells, or T cells provided the cDNA or gDNA that made up the material.

This clone was seen a single time. Authors' methods: It was from reference gene primer amplification that nucleated cell counts were estimated. Profiled with immunoSEQ multiplex PCR; TCRdb holds only in-frame clones, not every one. V and J calls and clone size are given by that table; D and trimming were obtained from the DNA. The data contain around 220,000 clones, over 75% of them singletons. The ends were cut back, 2 bases at V and 7 bases at J, with 9 bases in the middle. This CDR3 has 11 residues. The germline V gene has CDR1 GTSNPN and CDR2 SVGIG (reference sequence). This TCR was sampled from a woman aged 40 to 55 who had recovered from COVID-19. Specimen: peripheral blood. V and J are TRBV30 and TRBJ2-7; D remains ambiguous. The CDR3: CAWSTQREQYF. The CDR3, as DNA: TGTGCCTGGAGTACCCAGAGGGAGCAGTACTTC.